This T cell receptor (beta chain) was recorded in a study of blood T cells in healthy people across ages. Regarding the study as a whole: Unknown CMV status may confound age-related changes in expanded clones.

The sample holds a few counts of this clonotype. Its antigen is not identified. A second PCR of 7 to 11 cycles used a sample-barcoded 5' primer and a J-beta primer mix. Template switching added a 12-random-nucleotide identifier to every cDNA molecule. In TCRdb, the 5' RACE reads were re-called with MiXCR into one record per CDR3 protein. The sample shows roughly 700,000 distinct CDR3 sequences, approximately 30% of them seen only once. Sequenced sample: blood. This TCR derives from a woman older than 75 in good health.

In nucleotides, the CDR3 is TGCAGCGCTAGGTCACAGGGATACACTGAAGCTTTCTTT. Its protein is CSARSQGYTEAFF. The J gene is TRBJ1-1, the V gene TRBV29-1, with D possibly matching TRBD1 (6 bases). The CDR3 is 13 residues long. V was pared by 7 bases and J by 3 bases, with 15 bases between. CDR1 is SQVTM, CDR2 ANQGSEA, per germline.